One sample yielded the 29 T cell receptor beta chains listed below, sequenced in a study of the immune and genomic landscape of osteosarcoma. The repertoire was sequenced with immunoSEQ multiplex PCR; TCRdb's copy has only in-frame clones and lacks some. The table includes 1,500 to 2,000 clones, about 69% detected once. Material for sequencing was metastatic tumor tissue from the lung. These receptor sequences come from a boy younger than 18 with osteosarcoma.

This clone came up a few times. V usage is TRBV19 and J usage is TRBJ1-1, with no clear D. Per the germline V gene, CDR1 is LNHDA and CDR2 is SQIVND (reference sequence). The CDR3 runs to 14 residues. The V end lost 2 bases, the J end lost 6 bases, and 13 bases lay between the germline ends. This CDR3 reads CASSIWTARAEAFF. In nucleotides, the CDR3 is TGTGCCAGTAGTATATGGACCGCCCGCGCTGAAGCTTTCTTT. Full variable domain (outside the CDR3, taken from reference TRBV19 and TRBJ1-1): DGGITQSPKYLFRKEGQNVTLSCEQNLNHDAMYWYRQDPGQGLRLIYYSQIVNDFQKGDIAEGYSVSREKKESFPLTVTSAQKNPTAFYLCASSIWTARAEAFFGQGTRLTVV.

This clone was recorded a few times. The genes are TRBV7-3 and TRBJ2-1; D is possibly TRBD2 (5 bases). The CDR3 sequence is 15 residues long. V gave up 2 bases and J gave up 3 bases, with 11 bases separating them. Germline lookup yields CDR1 SGHTA and CDR2 FQGTGA. The CDR3 nucleotides are TGTGCCAGCAGCTTACGGGAAGGGATCTACAATGAGCAGTTCTTC. Protein sequence: CASSLREGIYNEQFF.

The V call is TRBV27, the J call TRBJ2-2; D call uncertain. Trimming took off 4 bases at V and 5 bases at J, with 14 bases between the two ends. The germline gives CDR1 MNHEY, CDR2 SMNVEV (reference sequence). The CDR3 loop spans 15 amino acids. CDR3 bases: TGTGCCAGCAGTTCAAGGGCACACTTTACCGGGGAGCTGTTTTTT. It translates to CASSSRAHFTGELFF.

In its sample, this clone was seen once. The V gene is TRBV5-5, the J gene TRBJ1-1; TRBD1 aligns across 7 bases. This CDR3 has 12 residues. Trimming at V came to 0 bases and at J to 8 bases, leaving 1 base not matched to a gene. Germline CDR1 and CDR2: SGHKS and YYEKEE (reference sequence). CDR3 loop: CASSLGDREAFF. The CDR3 DNA reads TGTGCCAGCAGCTTGGGGGACAGAGAAGCTTTCTTT.

This clone appeared once. The chain employs TRBV6-8 and TRBJ1-4; 7 bases map to TRBD1. The CDR3 is 15 amino acids. Per germline, CDR1 MNHGY and CDR2 SAAAGT. V gave up 5 bases and J gave up 2 bases; unmatched junction bases: 5. CDR3 sequence (DNA): TGTGCCAGCAGTCCCGACAGGGACACTAATGAAAAACTGTTTTTT. Protein: CASSPDRDTNEKLFF.

This clone has a handful of counts. The V and J genes are TRBV30 and TRBJ1-2, with D unresolved. The CDR3 spans 13 residues. V lost 4 bases and J 1 base, leaving 10 bases between the germline ends. Germline V gives CDR1 GTSNPN, CDR2 SVGIG (reference sequence). This chain's CDR3 is CAWKRPDNYGYTF. The CDR3 DNA reads TGTGCCTGGAAGAGGCCGGATAACTATGGCTACACCTTC.

The V and J genes are TRBV10-2 and TRBJ2-7; D unresolved. This CDR3 comprises 13 residues. CDR1 and CDR2 (germline): WSHSY, SAAADI. V shed 0 bases and J shed 7 bases, with 10 bases lying between them. The CDR3 protein is CASSESGFGEQYF. The DNA for the CDR3 is TGCGCCAGCAGTGAGTCGGGTTTTGGGGAGCAGTACTTC.

The chain combines TRBV6-6 with TRBJ1-1; D is perhaps TRBD1 (6 bases). Germline lookup yields CDR1 MNHNY and CDR2 SVGAGI (reference sequence). The CDR3 is 12 residues long. V was trimmed by 9 bases and J by 0 bases, leaving 8 bases between them. The chain's CDR3 is CASRGLNTEAFF. As DNA, the CDR3 is TGTGCCAGTAGGGGGTTGAACACTGAAGCTTTCTTT.

The chain has TRBV5-6 and TRBJ1-1; 7 bases fit TRBD1. CDR1 and CDR2 (germline): SGHDT, YYEEEE. This CDR3 has 13 residues. J was trimmed by 5 bases and V by 0 bases; bases with no gene match: 1. CDR3 sequence reads: CASSLGRGTEAFF. DNA for the CDR3: TGTGCCAGCAGCTTGGGCAGGGGGACTGAAGCTTTCTTT.

This chain uses TRBV9 with TRBJ2-3, with 7 bases matching TRBD2. The CDR3 covers 15 residues. Looked up from germline, CDR1 is SGDLS and CDR2 is YYNGEE. With 3 bases clipped from V and 4 bases from J, the junction kept 8 bases outside the gene matches. Here the CDR3 DNA reads TGTGCCAGCAGCGGAGGGGCTAGCGGTGCAGATACGCAGTATTTT. The encoded protein is CASSGGASGADTQYF.

The V and J genes are TRBV28 and TRBJ2-7; 9 nucleotides line up with TRBD2. J was trimmed by 3 bases and V by 3 bases; bases with no gene match: 6. In germline, CDR1 is MDHEN, CDR2 SYDVKM. There are 15 residues in the CDR3. The CDR3: CASSLVASGNYEQYF. CDR3 bases: TGTGCCAGCAGTTTGGTGGCTAGCGGGAACTACGAGCAGTACTTC.

The chain joins TRBV5-5 to TRBJ1-1; 9 positions match TRBD1. The CDR3 extends over 17 amino acids. Germline-derived CDR1 and CDR2 are SGHKS and YYEKEE (reference sequence). Trimming took 3 bases from V and 4 from J; bases not matched to a gene: 13. The CDR3 coding sequence is TGTGCCAGCAGCTCACGGGACAGGGATTCTTCGGGCACTGAAGCTTTCTTT. It specifies CASSSRDRDSSGTEAFF. The variable domain in full, completed from reference TRBV5-5 and TRBJ1-1, reads DAGVTQSPTHLIKTRGQQVTLRCSPISGHKSVSWYQQVLGQGPQFIFQYYEKEERGRGNFPDRFSARQFPNYSSELNVNALLLGDSALYLCASSSRDRDSSGTEAFFGQGTRLTVV.

The rearrangement links TRBV4-2 to TRBJ2-5, with TRBD2 identical over 11 bases. The J segment lost 5 bases and the V segment lost 5 bases, leaving 4 bases of the junction unmatched. Germline V gene sequence: CDR1 LGHNA, CDR2 YNFKEQ. CDR3 length: 14 residues. The CDR3 bases are TGTGCCAGCAGCGACCTAGCGGGAGGTGAGACCCAGTACTTC. It yields the protein CASSDLAGGETQYF.

The genes are TRBV29-1 and TRBJ2-1; 9 bases are a match to TRBD2. Germline V gives CDR1 SQVTM, CDR2 ANQGSEA. The CDR3 is 15 residues long. J lost 0 bases, V lost 6 bases, and 6 bases had no gene match. CDR3 region: CSVDKAGGSYNEQFF. CDR3 bases: TGCAGCGTGGACAAAGCGGGGGGCTCCTACAATGAGCAGTTCTTC.

CDR3 residues: CAWSLGVEQYF. The DNA of the CDR3 is TGTGCCTGGAGTCTGGGGGTCGAGCAGTACTTC. This chain connects TRBV30 to TRBJ2-7; possibly TRBD1 or TRBD2 for D (5 bases each). The CDR3 spans 11 residues. V lost 2 bases and J lost 6, with 8 bases in between. Germline assignment: CDR1 GTSNPN and CDR2 SVGIG (reference sequence).

J is TRBJ1-4 and V is TRBV7-6, with D unclear. Trimming removed 5 bases at V and 4 bases at J, with 8 bases between. The CDR3 runs 13 residues. The germline gives CDR1 SGHVS, CDR2 FNYEAQ. In DNA form, the CDR3 reads TGTGCCAGCAGCCTTAGCTATAATGAAAAACTGTTTTTT. It yields the protein CASSLSYNEKLFF. Based on the CDR3 plus reference TRBV7-6 and TRBJ1-4, the full variable domain is GAGVSQSPRYKVTKRGQDVALRCDPISGHVSLYWYRQALGQGPEFLTYFNYEAQQDKSGLPNDRFSAERPEGSISTLTIQRTEQRDSAMYRCASSLSYNEKLFFGSGTQLSVL.

The chain combines TRBV5-1 with TRBJ1-3; D gene uncertain. The CDR3 extends over 14 amino acids. Germline V CDR1 and CDR2: SGHRS, YFSETQ. Trimming removed 4 bases at V and 4 bases at J, with 12 bases between. CDR3 sequence: CASSGGSSGNTIYF. CDR3 in DNA: TGCGCCAGCAGCGGAGGTAGTTCGGGAAACACCATATATTTT.

The chain recombines TRBV11-2 with TRBJ1-1; D ambiguous. This CDR3 has 15 residues. V lost 1 base and J lost 0, with 9 bases in between. The germline CDR1 and CDR2 sequences are SGHAT and FQNNGV. The CDR3 DNA follows: TGTGCCAGCAGCTTAGCCGGAGCAGTGAACACTGAAGCTTTCTTT. This translates into CASSLAGAVNTEAFF.

As DNA, the CDR3 is TGCGCCAGCAGCCAGGGCCTACTCCAGCACACTGAAGCTTTCTTT. As protein: CASSQGLLQHTEAFF. J is TRBJ1-1 and V is TRBV4-3; no firm D call. Germline CDR1 and CDR2: LGHNA and YSLEER. CDR3 length: 15 residues. V lost 3 bases and J lost 3, with 14 bases in between.

This chain links TRBV21-1 with TRBJ2-1; no DNA check was done on the table's D call, TRBD1. TRBV21-1 is classified as a pseudogene. This CDR3 comprises 14 residues. CDR3 amino acids: CASSHQGIGDEQFF. The CDR3 nucleotides read TGTGCCAGCAGCCATCAGGGTATAGGCGATGAGCAGTTCTTC.

CDR3 nucleotide sequence: TGTGCCAGCAGCTTCCGTGGGGGAGGGCCCTACGAGCAGTACTTC. Protein: CASSFRGGGPYEQYF. The chain joins TRBV7-3 to TRBJ2-7, with 7 bases fitting TRBD2. Trimming removed 3 bases from V and 2 bases from J; junction bases left unmatched: 7. Germline V gives CDR1 SGHTA, CDR2 FQGTGA. The CDR3 is 15 amino acids.

V is TRBV5-8 and J is TRBJ2-3; 7 nucleotides match TRBD2. With 2 bases clipped from V and 4 bases from J, the junction kept 7 bases outside the gene matches. CDR1 and CDR2 from the germline V gene are SGHTS and YDEGEE. The CDR3 length is 15 residues. CDR3 sequence (DNA): TGTGCCAGCAGCTTCCTTTCGGGGGGTGCAGATACGCAGTATTTT. Translated: CASSFLSGGADTQYF. The full variable domain, rest sourced from reference TRBV5-8 and TRBJ2-3, is EAGVTQSPTHLIKTRGQQATLRCSPISGHTSVYWYQQALGLGLQFLLWYDEGEERNRGNFPPRFSGRQFPNYSSELNVNALELEDSALYLCASSFLSGGADTQYFGPGTRLTVL.

A single count supports this clone. The V call is TRBV18, the J call TRBJ2-7, with a possible D match to TRBD1 (5 bases). From germline, CDR1 is KGHSH and CDR2 LQKENI. This CDR3 is built from 14 residues. Trimming removed 2 bases at V and 7 bases at J, with 15 bases between. CDR3 residues: CASSPEVRTQEQYF. The CDR3, as DNA: TGTGCCAGCTCACCAGAGGTACGGACACAGGAGCAGTACTTC.

The rearrangement uses TRBV28 and TRBJ1-5; 10 nucleotides agree with TRBD1. Germline V gives CDR1 MDHEN, CDR2 SYDVKM. V shed 3 bases and J 5 bases; nucleotides not matched to a gene: 1. The CDR3 is 14 amino acids. The CDR3 protein is CASSLGQGYQPQHF. CDR3 DNA: TGTGCCAGCAGTTTGGGACAGGGGTATCAGCCCCAGCATTTT.

The genes are TRBV4-3 and TRBJ2-1; TRBD2 agrees at 9 bases. The J segment lost 8 bases and the V segment lost 1 base, leaving 3 bases of the junction unmatched. Germline values: CDR1 LGHNA, CDR2 YSLEER. The CDR3 runs 14 residues. CDR3 sequence reads: CASSQAGLAYEQFF. CDR3 bases: TGCGCCAGCAGCCAAGCGGGACTAGCCTATGAGCAGTTCTTC.

The chain couples TRBV27 to TRBJ2-6; weak D call: TRBD2 (7 bases). Germline lookup yields CDR1 MNHEY and CDR2 SMNVEV (reference sequence). This CDR3 contains 16 residues. Trimming removed 5 bases from V and 0 bases from J, with 11 bases in between. In nucleotides, the CDR3 is TGTGCCAGCAGTGGGGGGGGGCTCTCTGGGGCCAACGTCCTGACTTTC. It encodes CASSGGGLSGANVLTF.

V and J are TRBV5-4 and TRBJ2-1; TRBD2 matches at 7 bases. CDR1 and CDR2 from the germline V gene are SGHNT and YYREEE (reference sequence). Germline trimming cut 0 bases from V and 0 bases from J; bases unmatched to any gene: 6. The length of the CDR3 is 17 residues. CDR3 nucleotides: TGTGCCAGCAGCTTGGCCCTCCGACTAGCCTCCTACAATGAGCAGTTCTTC. This codes for CASSLALRLASYNEQFF.

This clone was picked up one time. One junction end disagrees with the germline gene, perhaps due to a read error. V gene TRBV7-7 combines with J gene TRBJ2-3; 9 bases match TRBD2. This CDR3 has 15 residues. CDR1 SSHAT and CDR2 FNYEAQ come from the germline V gene (reference sequence). The CDR3 DNA reads TGTGCTAGCAGCCGTAGCGGGAGTGGAGCAGATACGCAGTATTTT. This codes for CASSRSGSGADTQYF.

The rearrangement joins TRBV7-8 to TRBJ1-2; D ambiguous. Germline values: CDR1 SGHVS, CDR2 FQNEAQ. V shed 3 bases and J shed 8 bases, with 19 bases lying between them. This CDR3 has 15 amino acids. The CDR3 loop is CASSFFEASIGGYTF. The CDR3 nucleotides read TGTGCCAGCAGCTTTTTTGAGGCGTCCATAGGAGGCTACACCTTC.